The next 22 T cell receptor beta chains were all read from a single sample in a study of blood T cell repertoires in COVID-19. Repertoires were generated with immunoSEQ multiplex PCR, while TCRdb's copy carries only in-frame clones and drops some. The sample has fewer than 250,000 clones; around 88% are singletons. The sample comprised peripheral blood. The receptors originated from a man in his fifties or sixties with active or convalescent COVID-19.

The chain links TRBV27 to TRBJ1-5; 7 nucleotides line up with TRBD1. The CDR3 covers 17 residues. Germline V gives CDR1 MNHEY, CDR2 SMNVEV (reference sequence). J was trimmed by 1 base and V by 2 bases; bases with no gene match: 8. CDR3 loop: CASSLQGGLVSNQPQHF. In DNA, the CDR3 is TGTGCCAGCAGTTTACAGGGGGGCTTAGTGAGCAATCAGCCCCAGCATTTT.

CDR3 DNA sequence: TGTGCCAGCAGCTTAGGACTAGCGGGGCGGACCGGGGAGCTGTTTTTT. Translated, it gives CASSLGLAGRTGELFF. The rearrangement joins TRBV7-6 to TRBJ2-2, with 11 positions matching TRBD2. In germline, CDR1 is SGHVS, CDR2 FNYEAQ. CDR3 length equals 16 residues. Losses at the gene ends were 1 base for V and 5 bases for J; bases not matched to a gene: 3.

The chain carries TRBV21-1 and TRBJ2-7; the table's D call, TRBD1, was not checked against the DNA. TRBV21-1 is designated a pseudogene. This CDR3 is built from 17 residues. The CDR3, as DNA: TGTGCCAGCAGCCCCAGCCCCAACAGGGGGCACTCCTACGAGCAGTACTTC. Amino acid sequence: CASSPSPNRGHSYEQYF.

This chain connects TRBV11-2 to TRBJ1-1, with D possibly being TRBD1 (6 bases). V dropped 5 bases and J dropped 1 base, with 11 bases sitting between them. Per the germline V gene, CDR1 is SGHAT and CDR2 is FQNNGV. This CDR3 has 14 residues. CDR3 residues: CASSPVGGNTEAFF. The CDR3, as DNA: TGTGCCAGCAGCCCCGTAGGGGGGAACACTGAAGCTTTCTTT.

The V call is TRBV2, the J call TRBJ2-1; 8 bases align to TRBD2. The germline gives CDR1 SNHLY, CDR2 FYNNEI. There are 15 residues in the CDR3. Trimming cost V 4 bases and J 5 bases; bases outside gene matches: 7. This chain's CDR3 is CASSAQTSGHNEQFF. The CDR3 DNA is TGTGCCAGCAGTGCACAAACTAGCGGACACAATGAGCAGTTCTTC. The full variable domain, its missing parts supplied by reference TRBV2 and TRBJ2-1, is EPEVTQTPSHQVTQMGQEVILRCVPISNHLYFYWYRQILGQKVEFLVSFYNNEISEKSEIFDDQFSVERPDGSNFTLKIRSTKLEDSAMYFCASSAQTSGHNEQFFGPGTRLTVL.

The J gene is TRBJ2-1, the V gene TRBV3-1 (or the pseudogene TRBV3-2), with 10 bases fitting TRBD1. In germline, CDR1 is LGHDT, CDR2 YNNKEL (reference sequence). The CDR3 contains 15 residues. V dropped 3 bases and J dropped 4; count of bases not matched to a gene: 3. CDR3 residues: CASSQGQGSYNEQFF. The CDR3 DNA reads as TGTGCCAGCAGCCAGGGACAGGGGTCATACAATGAGCAGTTCTTC.

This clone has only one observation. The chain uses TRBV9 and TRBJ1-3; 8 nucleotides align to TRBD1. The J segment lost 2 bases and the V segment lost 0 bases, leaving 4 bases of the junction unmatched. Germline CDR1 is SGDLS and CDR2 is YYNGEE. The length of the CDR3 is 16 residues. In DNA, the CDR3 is TGTGCCAGCAGCGTAGACCTGGACAGGGCTGGAAACACCATATATTTT. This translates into CASSVDLDRAGNTIYF.

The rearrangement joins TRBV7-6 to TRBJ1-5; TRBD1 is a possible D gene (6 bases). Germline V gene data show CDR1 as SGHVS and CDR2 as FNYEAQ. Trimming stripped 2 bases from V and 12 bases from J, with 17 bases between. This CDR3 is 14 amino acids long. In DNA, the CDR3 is TGTGCCAGCAGCTTATCGAGAAATCCGGGACACCAGCATTTT. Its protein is CASSLSRNPGHQHF.

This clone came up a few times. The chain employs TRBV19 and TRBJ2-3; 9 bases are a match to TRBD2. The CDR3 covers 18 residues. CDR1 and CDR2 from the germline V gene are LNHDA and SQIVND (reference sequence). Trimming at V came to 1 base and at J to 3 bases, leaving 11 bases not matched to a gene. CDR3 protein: CASSIGTRREGPTDTQYF. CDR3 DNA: TGTGCCAGTAGTATAGGGACTCGGCGGGAGGGCCCTACAGATACGCAGTATTTT.

CDR3 sequence (DNA): TGTGCCACCCGGACTAGCGGGAATGAGCAGTTCTTC. Translated, it gives CATRTSGNEQFF. The chain recombines TRBV19 with TRBJ2-1, with 11 bases that match TRBD2. J gave up 7 bases and V 10 bases, and 3 bases lay outside the gene matches. The germline gives CDR1 LNHDA, CDR2 SQIVND (reference sequence). The CDR3 consists of 12 residues. Drawing the rest from reference TRBV19 and TRBJ2-1, the complete variable domain is DGGITQSPKYLFRKEGQNVTLSCEQNLNHDAMYWYRQDPGQGLRLIYYSQIVNDFQKGDIAEGYSVSREKKESFPLTVTSAQKNPTAFYLCATRTSGNEQFFGPGTRLTVL.

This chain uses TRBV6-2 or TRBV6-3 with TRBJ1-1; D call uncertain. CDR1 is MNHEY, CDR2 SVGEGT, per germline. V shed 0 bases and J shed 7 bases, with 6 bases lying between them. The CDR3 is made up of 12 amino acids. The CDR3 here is CASSYSSHEAFF. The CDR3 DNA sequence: TGTGCCAGCAGTTACTCGTCACATGAAGCTTTCTTT.

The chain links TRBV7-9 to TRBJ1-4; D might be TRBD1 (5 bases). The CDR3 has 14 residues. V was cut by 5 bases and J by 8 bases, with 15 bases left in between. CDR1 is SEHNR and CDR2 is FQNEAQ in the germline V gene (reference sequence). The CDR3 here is CASSADSAREKLFF. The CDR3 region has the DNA TGTGCCAGCAGCGCAGACAGTGCACGAGAAAAACTGTTTTTT.

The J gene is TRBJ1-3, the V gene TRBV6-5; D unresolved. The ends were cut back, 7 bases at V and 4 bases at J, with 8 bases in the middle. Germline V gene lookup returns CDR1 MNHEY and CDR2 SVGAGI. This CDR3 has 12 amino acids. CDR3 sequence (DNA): TGTGCCAGCACCTCTCCGGGAAACACCATATATTTT. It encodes CASTSPGNTIYF.

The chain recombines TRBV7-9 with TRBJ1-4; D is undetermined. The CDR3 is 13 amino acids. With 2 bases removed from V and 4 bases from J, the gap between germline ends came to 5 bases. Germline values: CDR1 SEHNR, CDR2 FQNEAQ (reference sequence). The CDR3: CASSLQFNEKLFF. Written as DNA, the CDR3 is TGTGCCAGCAGCTTACAGTTTAATGAAAAACTGTTTTTT.

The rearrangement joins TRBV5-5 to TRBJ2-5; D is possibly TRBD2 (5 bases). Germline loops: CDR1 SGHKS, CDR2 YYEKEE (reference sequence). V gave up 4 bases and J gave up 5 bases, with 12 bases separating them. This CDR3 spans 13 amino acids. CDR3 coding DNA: TGTGCCAGCAGCCCTCTAGCCCGGGAGACCCAGTACTTC. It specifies CASSPLARETQYF.

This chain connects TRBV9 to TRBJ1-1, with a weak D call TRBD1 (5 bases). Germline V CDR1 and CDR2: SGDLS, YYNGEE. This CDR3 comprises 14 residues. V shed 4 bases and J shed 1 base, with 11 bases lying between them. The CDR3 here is CASSPHGANTEAFF. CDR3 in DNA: TGTGCCAGCAGCCCCCATGGGGCGAACACTGAAGCTTTCTTT.

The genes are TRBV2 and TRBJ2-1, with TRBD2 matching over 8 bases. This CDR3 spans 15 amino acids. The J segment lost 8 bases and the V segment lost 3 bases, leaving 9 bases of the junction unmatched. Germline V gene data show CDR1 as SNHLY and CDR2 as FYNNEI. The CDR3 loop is CASSEGFREGDEQFF. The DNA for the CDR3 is TGTGCCAGCAGTGAGGGTTTTCGGGAGGGCGATGAGCAGTTCTTC. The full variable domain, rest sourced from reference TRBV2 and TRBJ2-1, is EPEVTQTPSHQVTQMGQEVILRCVPISNHLYFYWYRQILGQKVEFLVSFYNNEISEKSEIFDDQFSVERPDGSNFTLKIRSTKLEDSAMYFCASSEGFREGDEQFFGPGTRLTVL.

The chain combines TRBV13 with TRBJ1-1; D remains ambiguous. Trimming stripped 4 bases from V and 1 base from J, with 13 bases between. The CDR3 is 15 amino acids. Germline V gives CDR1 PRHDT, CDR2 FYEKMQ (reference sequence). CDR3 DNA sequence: TGTGCCAGCAGCTCGGGTGATTACGGGAACACTGAAGCTTTCTTT. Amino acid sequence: CASSSGDYGNTEAFF.

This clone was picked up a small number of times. CDR3 sequence (DNA): TGTGCCAGCAGCCGGGAAAATGGGGCCAACGTCCTGACTTTC. Amino acid sequence: CASSRENGANVLTF. V is TRBV6-4 and J is TRBJ2-6; weak D call: TRBD2 (5 bases). This CDR3 has 14 amino acids. The V gene lost 6 bases and the J gene lost 3 bases, with 9 bases spanning the gap. Germline CDR1 and CDR2: MRHNA and SNTAGT.

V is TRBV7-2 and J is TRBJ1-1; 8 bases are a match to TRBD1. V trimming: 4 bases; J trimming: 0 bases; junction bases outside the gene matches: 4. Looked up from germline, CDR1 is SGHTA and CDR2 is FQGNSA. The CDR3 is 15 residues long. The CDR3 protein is CASSSTGDMNTEAFF. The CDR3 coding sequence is TGTGCCAGCAGCTCGACAGGGGACATGAACACTGAAGCTTTCTTT.

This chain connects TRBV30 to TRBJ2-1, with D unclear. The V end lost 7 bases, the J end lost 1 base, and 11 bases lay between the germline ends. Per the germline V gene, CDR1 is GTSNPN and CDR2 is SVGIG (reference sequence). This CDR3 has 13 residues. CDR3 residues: CAFQDTSYNEQFF. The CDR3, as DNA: TGTGCCTTCCAGGATACTTCCTACAATGAGCAGTTCTTC.

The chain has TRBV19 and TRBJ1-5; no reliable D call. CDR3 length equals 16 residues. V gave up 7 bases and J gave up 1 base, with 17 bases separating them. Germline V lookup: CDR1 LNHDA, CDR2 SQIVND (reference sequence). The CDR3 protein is CASMSLRAGSNQPQHF. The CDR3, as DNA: TGTGCCAGTATGAGTCTACGCGCGGGGAGCAATCAGCCCCAGCATTTT.